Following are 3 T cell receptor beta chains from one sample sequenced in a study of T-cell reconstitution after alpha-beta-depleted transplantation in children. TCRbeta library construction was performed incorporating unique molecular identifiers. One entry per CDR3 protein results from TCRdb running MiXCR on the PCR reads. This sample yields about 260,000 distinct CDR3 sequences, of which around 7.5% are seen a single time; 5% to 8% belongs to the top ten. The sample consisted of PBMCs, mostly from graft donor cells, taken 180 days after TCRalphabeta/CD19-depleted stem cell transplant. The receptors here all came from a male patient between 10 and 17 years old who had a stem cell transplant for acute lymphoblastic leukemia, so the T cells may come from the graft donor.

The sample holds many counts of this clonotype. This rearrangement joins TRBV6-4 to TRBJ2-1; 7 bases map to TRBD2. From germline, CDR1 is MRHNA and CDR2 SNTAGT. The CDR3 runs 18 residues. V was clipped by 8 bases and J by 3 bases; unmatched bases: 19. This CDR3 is CASLSGGLRGWDYNEQFF. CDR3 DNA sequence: TGTGCCAGCCTCTCCGGGGGACTAAGAGGATGGGACTACAATGAGCAGTTCTTC.

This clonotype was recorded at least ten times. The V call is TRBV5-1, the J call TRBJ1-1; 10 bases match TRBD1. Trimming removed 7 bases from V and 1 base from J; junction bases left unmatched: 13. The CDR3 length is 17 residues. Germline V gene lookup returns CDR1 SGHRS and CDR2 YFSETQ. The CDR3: CASYRGQGPSKNTEAFF. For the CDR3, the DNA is TGCGCCAGCTACAGGGGACAGGGGCCCTCCAAGAACACTGAAGCTTTCTTT.

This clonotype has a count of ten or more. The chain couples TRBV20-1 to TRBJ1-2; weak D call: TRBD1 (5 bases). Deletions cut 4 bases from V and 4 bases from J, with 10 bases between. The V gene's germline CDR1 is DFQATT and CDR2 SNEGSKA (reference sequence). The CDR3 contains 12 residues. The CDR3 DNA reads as TGCAGTGCTACGGGGGACTCCTATGGCTACACCTTC. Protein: CSATGDSYGYTF.